Listed below are T cell receptor beta chains from one sample, sequenced in a study of cytomegalovirus exposure and HLA in healthy donors. Generated by immunoSEQ multiplex PCR, the TCRdb table keeps only in-frame clones and is missing some. This table holds fewer than 90,000 clones, about 75% found once. The sequencing input was PBMCs. These receptors came from a man aged 25-45 years in good health and CMV-seropositive. Both conserved end residues are part of each CDR3. D genes are given only for firm matches. Clone sizes are given selectively: once, few, many, or a class where the clone is expanded.

V	J	D	size	CDR3	DNA
TRBV6-1	TRBJ2-5	-	-	CASSESRGYETQYF	TGTGCCAGCAGTGAATCCCGAGGGTATGAGACCCAGTACTTC
TRBV18	TRBJ1-4	-	-	CASSPLQLNEKLFF	TGTGCCAGCTCACCACTACAGCTTAATGAAAAACTGTTTTTT
TRBV2	TRBJ1-6	-	-	CASSAESSYNSPLHF	TGTGCCAGCAGTGCTGAGAGCTCCTATAATTCACCCCTCCACTTT
TRBV2	TRBJ2-5	TRBD1	-	CASIADRGRETQYF	TGTGCCAGCATAGCTGACAGGGGGCGAGAGACCCAGTACTTC
TRBV29-1	TRBJ1-4	TRBD1	-	CSVEGVTTGANEKLFF	TGCAGCGTTGAAGGGGTAACGACAGGGGCTAATGAAAAACTGTTTTTT
TRBV7-9	TRBJ2-1	TRBD2	-	CASSLSLRLAGIYNEQFF	TGTGCCAGCAGCTTATCATTACGACTAGCGGGGATCTACAATGAGCAGTTCTTC
TRBV4-3	TRBJ2-6	TRBD2	-	CASSTSGGPLGANVLTF	TGCGCCAGCAGTACTAGCGGGGGCCCACTCGGGGCCAACGTCCTGACTTTC
TRBV10-3	TRBJ2-5	TRBD1	-	CAIRSSTGEETQYF	TGTGCCATCAGGTCTTCGACAGGGGAAGAGACCCAGTACTTC
TRBV6-1	TRBJ2-2	-	-	CASSGTNTGELFF	TGTGCCAGCAGCGGGACGAACACCGGGGAGCTGTTTTTT
TRBV2	TRBJ2-5	TRBD2	-	CASSRGLAGEETQYF	TGTGCCAGCAGCAGGGGACTAGCGGGGGAAGAGACCCAGTACTTC
TRBV5-6	TRBJ2-2	TRBD1	-	CASSFSIFSGQGAGGELFF	TGTGCCAGCAGCTTCAGTATTTTCTCGGGACAGGGGGCTGGCGGGGAGCTGTTTTTT
TRBV5-5	TRBJ1-5	TRBD1	few	CASSPRGTAYSNQPQHF	TGTGCCAGCAGCCCACGGGGGACAGCCTATAGCAATCAGCCCCAGCATTTT
TRBV5-1	TRBJ2-1	-	many	CASSLNYNEQFF	TGCGCCAGCAGCCTTAATTACAATGAGCAGTTCTTC
TRBV28	TRBJ1-5	-	once	CASSLAGPVLGNQPQHF	TGTGCCAGCAGTTTGGCAGGGCCCGTATTGGGAAATCAGCCCCAGCATTTT
TRBV7-2	TRBJ1-3	-	-	CASVDSGGNTIYF	TGTGCCAGCGTCGACTCAGGGGGAAACACCATATATTTT